This T cell receptor (beta chain) was sequenced for a study of human T cells and chemical hapten exposure. Looked up from germline, CDR1 is MNHEY and CDR2 is SVGEGT. V was pared by 6 bases and J by 10 bases, with 19 bases between. The CDR3 length is 15 residues. TCRdb itself ran the RACE reads through MiXCR, one entry per CDR3 protein. In the table there are nearly 350,000 distinct CDR3 sequences, approximately 6.9% of which are singletons. The time point here: patch test 1, 2 weeks after DPC sensitization. Treatment in this sample: therapeutic diphenylcyclopropenone sensitization with weekly scalp DPC.

V gene TRBV6-2 or TRBV6-3 combines with J gene TRBJ1-6; D gene uncertain. The TCR originated in a woman aged 18 to 35 with alopecia areata. Some clones in this sample may be carry-over from other donors' samples. The material sequenced was whole blood, taken in connection with sensitization to the hapten diphenylcyclopropenone (DPC). The DNA for the CDR3 is TGTGCCAGCAGGGTGGACGGATCTTCGGGGTCACCCCTCCACTTT. Translating it yields CASRVDGSSGSPLHF.